These 10 T cell receptor beta chains came from one sample sequenced in a study of cytomegalovirus exposure and HLA in healthy donors (TCRdb year 2017). The protocol used for the library was the immunoSEQ multiplex PCR assay. A mixture of 60 forward primers for TCR Vbeta segments and 13 reverse primers for TCR Jbeta segments was used in the multiplex PCR. Held by TCRdb, this immuneACCESS table contains in-frame sequences only and omits some clones. Under half of the omission traces to an unresolved V gene where checked; the cause of the rest is unknown. The table for this sample shows 80,000 to 100,000 clones. The ten largest account for just under 3.5% of the sample. The specimen sequenced was PBMCs. The source of these receptors is a woman in her thirties in good health and CMV-seronegative.

J is TRBJ2-5 and V is TRBV29-1, with TRBD1 matching over 8 bases. This CDR3 is built from 14 residues. Germline values: CDR1 SQVTM, CDR2 ANQGSEA. The J segment lost 4 bases and the V segment lost 5 bases, leaving 9 bases of the junction unmatched. CDR3 DNA: TGCAGCGTTACCCAGACAGGGGTCGCAGAGACCCAGTACTTC. It specifies CSVTQTGVAETQYF.

The V call is TRBV27, the J call TRBJ1-4; TRBD1 aligns across 8 bases. This CDR3 has 13 amino acids. CDR1 and CDR2 from the germline V gene are MNHEY and SMNVEV (reference sequence). V gave up 4 bases and J gave up 7 bases; unmatched junction bases: 2. The CDR3 here is CASSWTGIEKLFF. The CDR3 region has the DNA TGTGCCAGCAGTTGGACAGGGATTGAAAAACTGTTTTTT.

J is TRBJ2-3 and V is TRBV30; 10 bases agree with TRBD1. V lost 5 bases and J lost 4; bases outside the gene matches: 9. Germline assignment: CDR1 GTSNPN and CDR2 SVGIG (reference sequence). This CDR3 is 15 amino acids long. CDR3 sequence reads: CAWERDRGNADTQYF. The CDR3 DNA follows: TGTGCCTGGGAGAGGGACAGGGGAAATGCAGATACGCAGTATTTT.

The chain combines TRBV19 with TRBJ1-1, with D possibly being TRBD1 (5 bases). CDR1 is LNHDA and CDR2 is SQIVND in the germline V gene (reference sequence). CDR3 size: 15 residues. Trimming shortened V by 1 base and J by 0 bases, and 9 bases separated the two germline ends. CDR3 sequence reads: CASSIGAGMNTEAFF. CDR3 DNA sequence: TGTGCCAGTAGTATAGGAGCAGGGATGAACACTGAAGCTTTCTTT.

The V call is TRBV7-6, the J call TRBJ1-1; a possible D gene is TRBD1 (5 bases). Deletions cut 4 bases from V and 1 base from J, with 7 bases between. The CDR3 loop spans 13 amino acids. Germline V gene lookup returns CDR1 SGHVS and CDR2 FNYEAQ. CDR3 coding DNA: TGTGCCAGCAGCTCACAGGAGAACACTGAAGCTTTCTTT. This sequence encodes CASSSQENTEAFF. Drawing the rest from reference TRBV7-6 and TRBJ1-1, the complete variable domain is GAGVSQSPRYKVTKRGQDVALRCDPISGHVSLYWYRQALGQGPEFLTYFNYEAQQDKSGLPNDRFSAERPEGSISTLTIQRTEQRDSAMYRCASSSQENTEAFFGQGTRLTVV.

The rearrangement uses TRBV28 and TRBJ2-3, with 11 nucleotides matching TRBD2. The CDR3 is 15 amino acids. V was pared by 6 bases and J by 3 bases, with 5 bases of the junction left unmatched. The germline CDR1 and CDR2 sequences are MDHEN and SYDVKM. The CDR3 reads CASRLTSGRTDTQYF. CDR3 DNA: TGTGCCAGCAGGCTTACTAGCGGGAGAACAGATACGCAGTATTTT.

The genes are TRBV19 and TRBJ1-1; 8 bases line up with TRBD1. Germline V gene data show CDR1 as LNHDA and CDR2 as SQIVND (reference sequence). V was pared by 9 bases and J by 4 bases, with 10 bases of the junction left unmatched. This CDR3 region has 14 residues. The CDR3 protein is CASLLDRGATEAFF. The CDR3 region has the DNA TGTGCCAGCCTACTCGACAGGGGAGCCACTGAAGCTTTCTTT.

The J gene is TRBJ1-1, the V gene TRBV5-1; no clear D gene. Trimming took off 0 bases at V and 1 base at J, with 7 bases between the two ends. CDR1 is SGHRS and CDR2 is YFSETQ in the germline V gene. CDR3 length equals 14 residues. In DNA form, the CDR3 reads TGCGCCAGCAGCTTGGAACCCGGGAACACTGAAGCTTTCTTT. It specifies CASSLEPGNTEAFF.

CDR3 nucleotides: TGTGCCAGTAAGACCCCAGGGCCCTACACCTTC. Protein sequence: CASKTPGPYTF. The chain links TRBV28 to TRBJ1-2, with a possible D match to TRBD1 (5 bases). The V gene lost 9 bases and the J gene lost 10 bases, with 15 bases spanning the gap. Germline-derived CDR1 and CDR2 are MDHEN and SYDVKM. The CDR3 contains 11 residues.

The V call is TRBV7-9, the J call TRBJ1-2, with D tentatively TRBD1 (6 bases). The CDR3 loop spans 13 amino acids. The germline V and J ends were trimmed by 4 bases and 8 bases, with 14 bases remaining between them. Germline V gene data show CDR1 as SEHNR and CDR2 as FQNEAQ (reference sequence). The chain's CDR3 is CASSSGHLGGYTF. CDR3 in DNA: TGTGCCAGCAGCTCGGGACATTTGGGGGGCTACACCTTC. The full variable domain, rest sourced from reference TRBV7-9 and TRBJ1-2, is DTGVSQNPRHKITKRGQNVTFRCDPISEHNRLYWYRQTLGQGPEFLTYFQNEAQLEKSRLLSDRFSAERPKGSFSTLEIQRTEQGDSAMYLCASSSGHLGGYTFGSGTRLTVV.